This T cell receptor beta chain is drawn from a study of blood T cell repertoires in COVID-19. Profiled with immunoSEQ multiplex PCR; TCRdb holds only in-frame clones, not every one. Among about 140,000 clones listed, under 90% were seen once. V was clipped by 4 bases and J by 4 bases; unmatched bases: 1. Germline V gene lookup returns CDR1 MNHEY and CDR2 SVGAGI. This CDR3 contains 14 residues. The chain combines TRBV6-5 with TRBJ2-1; TRBD1 agrees at 10 bases. The receptor's source is a man aged 65 to 79 who had recovered from COVID-19. Sample: peripheral blood. The DNA of the CDR3 is TGTGCCAGCAGTTGGACAGGGGGTTACAATGAGCAGTTCTTC. Residues: CASSWTGGYNEQFF.